The clone carrying this TCR beta chain is medium-sized. Its antigen is not known. The data originate from a study of spatial heterogeneity in lung cancer. TCRdb recomputed calls from the 5' RACE reads with MiXCR, one row per CDR3 protein. The sample holds 6,000 or so distinct CDR3 sequences, 6.5% to 8.5% seen once. Trimming cost V 2 bases and J 4 bases; bases outside gene matches: 1. CDR3 size: 13 residues. Germline lookup yields CDR1 PRHDT and CDR2 FYEKMQ (reference sequence). Study-wide points: It was found that expanded intratumoral alpha and beta TCR counts tracked tumor mutation counts.

Time point in this sample: sample taken at primary tumor resection. This sequence was found in a male donor with early-stage non-small cell lung cancer. Source: lung tumor tissue, taken at surgery. V usage is TRBV13 and J usage is TRBJ2-5; the match to TRBD2 covers 7 bases. In DNA form, the CDR3 reads TGTGCCAGCAGCTTAAGGGAGGGAGAGACCCAGTACTTC. It encodes CASSLREGETQYF.